This TCR beta chain stems from a study of regulatory dendritic cells for organ transplantation. Profiled with immunoSEQ multiplex PCR; TCRdb holds only in-frame clones, not every one. Here the sample spans over 20,000 clones, roughly 69% being singletons. The germline V gene encodes CDR1 SGHTA and CDR2 FQGNSA. The length of the CDR3 is 12 residues. The V gene lost 2 bases and the J gene lost 7 bases, with 5 bases spanning the gap. V usage is TRBV7-2 and J usage is TRBJ2-2; no clear D. This receptor was obtained from a human donor in good health. Sequenced material: memory CD4+ T cells from blood. Described subset: CD45RO+ memory T cells. The CDR3 is CASSLYGGELFF. CDR3 bases: TGTGCCAGCAGCTTATACGGCGGGGAGCTGTTTTTT.